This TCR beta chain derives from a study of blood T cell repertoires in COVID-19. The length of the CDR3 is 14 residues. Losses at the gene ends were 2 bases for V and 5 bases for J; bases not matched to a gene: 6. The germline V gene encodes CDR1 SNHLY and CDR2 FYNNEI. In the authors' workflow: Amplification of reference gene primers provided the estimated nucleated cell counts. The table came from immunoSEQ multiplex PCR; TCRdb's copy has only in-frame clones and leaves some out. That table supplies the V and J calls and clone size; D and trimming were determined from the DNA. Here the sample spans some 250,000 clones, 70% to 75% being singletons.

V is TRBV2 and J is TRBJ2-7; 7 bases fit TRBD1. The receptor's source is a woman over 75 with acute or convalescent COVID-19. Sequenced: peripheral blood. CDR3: CASSEQGVYDEQYF. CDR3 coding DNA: TGTGCCAGCAGTGAACAGGGGGTTTACGACGAGCAGTACTTC.